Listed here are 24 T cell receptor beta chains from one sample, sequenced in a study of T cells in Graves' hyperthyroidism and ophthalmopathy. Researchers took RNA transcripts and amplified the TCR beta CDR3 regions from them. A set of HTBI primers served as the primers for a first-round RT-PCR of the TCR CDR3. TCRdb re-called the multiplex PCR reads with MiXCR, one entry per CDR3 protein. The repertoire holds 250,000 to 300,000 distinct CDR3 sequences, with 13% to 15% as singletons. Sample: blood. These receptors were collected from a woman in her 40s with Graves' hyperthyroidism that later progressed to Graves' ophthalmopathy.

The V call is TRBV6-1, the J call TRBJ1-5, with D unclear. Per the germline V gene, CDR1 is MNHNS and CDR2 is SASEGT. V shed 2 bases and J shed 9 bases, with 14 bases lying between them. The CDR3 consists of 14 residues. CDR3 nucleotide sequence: TGTGCCAGCAGTGAATCCCCTTGGGGTTGGCCCCAGCATTTT. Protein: CASSESPWGWPQHF.

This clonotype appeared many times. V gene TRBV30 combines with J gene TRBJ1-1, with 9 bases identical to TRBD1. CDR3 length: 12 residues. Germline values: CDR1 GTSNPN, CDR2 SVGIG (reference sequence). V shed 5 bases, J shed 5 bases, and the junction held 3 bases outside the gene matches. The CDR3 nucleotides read TGTGCCTGGGACAGGGGGACGACTGAAGCTTTCTTT. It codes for CAWDRGTTEAFF.

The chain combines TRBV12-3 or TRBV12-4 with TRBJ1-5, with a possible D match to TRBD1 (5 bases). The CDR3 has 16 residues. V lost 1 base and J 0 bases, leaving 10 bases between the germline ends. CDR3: CASSLGTLASNQPQHF. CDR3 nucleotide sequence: TGTGCCAGCAGTTTAGGGACACTCGCTAGCAATCAGCCCCAGCATTTT.

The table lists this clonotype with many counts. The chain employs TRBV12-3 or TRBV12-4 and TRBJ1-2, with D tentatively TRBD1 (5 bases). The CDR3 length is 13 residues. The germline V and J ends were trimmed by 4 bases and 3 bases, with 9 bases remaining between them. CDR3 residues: CASSWTRYYGYTF. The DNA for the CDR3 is TGTGCCAGCAGTTGGACACGATACTATGGCTACACCTTC.

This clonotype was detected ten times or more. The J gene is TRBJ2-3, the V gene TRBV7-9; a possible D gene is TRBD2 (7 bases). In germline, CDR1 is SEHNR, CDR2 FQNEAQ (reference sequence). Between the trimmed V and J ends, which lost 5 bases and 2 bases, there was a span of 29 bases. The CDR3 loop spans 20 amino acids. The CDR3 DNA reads TGTGCCAGCAGCGGTGGAGGAAGGGGGAGGGAAAAGCGGTACACAGATACGCAGTATTTT. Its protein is CASSGGGRGREKRYTDTQYF. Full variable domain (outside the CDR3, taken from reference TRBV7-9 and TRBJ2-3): DTGVSQNPRHKITKRGQNVTFRCDPISEHNRLYWYRQTLGQGPEFLTYFQNEAQLEKSRLLSDRFSAERPKGSFSTLEIQRTEQGDSAMYLCASSGGGRGREKRYTDTQYFGPGTRLTVL.

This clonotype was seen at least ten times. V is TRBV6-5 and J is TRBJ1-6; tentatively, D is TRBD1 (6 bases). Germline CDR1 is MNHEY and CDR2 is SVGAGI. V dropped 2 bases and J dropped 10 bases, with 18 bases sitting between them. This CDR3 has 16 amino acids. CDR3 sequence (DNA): TGTGCCAGCAGTTACCACAGGGCGAAGGATGGGTCACCCCTCCACTTT. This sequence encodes CASSYHRAKDGSPLHF.

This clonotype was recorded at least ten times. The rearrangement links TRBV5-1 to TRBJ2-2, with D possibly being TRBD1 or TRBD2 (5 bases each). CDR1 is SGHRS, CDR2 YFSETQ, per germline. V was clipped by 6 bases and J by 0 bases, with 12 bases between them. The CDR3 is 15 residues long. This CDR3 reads CASNSGPSNTGELFF. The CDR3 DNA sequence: TGCGCCAGCAATTCGGGGCCTTCGAACACCGGGGAGCTGTTTTTT.

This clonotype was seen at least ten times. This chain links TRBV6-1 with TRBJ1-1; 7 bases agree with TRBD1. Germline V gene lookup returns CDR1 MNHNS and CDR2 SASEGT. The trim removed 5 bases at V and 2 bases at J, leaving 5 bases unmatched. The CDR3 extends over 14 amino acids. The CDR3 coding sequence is TGTGCCAGCAGTTTGCCAGGGGGAAACACTGAAGCTTTCTTT. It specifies CASSLPGGNTEAFF.

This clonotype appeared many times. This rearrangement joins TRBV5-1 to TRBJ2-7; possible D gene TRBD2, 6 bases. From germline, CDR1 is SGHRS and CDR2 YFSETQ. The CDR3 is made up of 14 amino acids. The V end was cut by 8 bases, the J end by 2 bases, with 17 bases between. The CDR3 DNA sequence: TGCGCCAGTTCTTTTGGGACTCCAACCTACGAGCAGTACTTC. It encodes CASSFGTPTYEQYF.

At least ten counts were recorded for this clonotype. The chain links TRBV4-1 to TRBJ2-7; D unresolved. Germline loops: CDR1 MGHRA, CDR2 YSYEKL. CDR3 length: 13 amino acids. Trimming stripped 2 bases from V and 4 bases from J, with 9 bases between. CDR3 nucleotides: TGCGCCAGCAGCCAACTTACAGATTACGAGCAGTACTTC. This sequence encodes CASSQLTDYEQYF.

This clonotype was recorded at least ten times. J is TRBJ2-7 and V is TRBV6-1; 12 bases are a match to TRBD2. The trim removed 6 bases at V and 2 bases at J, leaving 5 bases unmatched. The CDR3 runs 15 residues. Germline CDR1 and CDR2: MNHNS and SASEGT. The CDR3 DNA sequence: TGTGCCAGCAGAGAGTCTAGCGGGAGGGCCTACGAGCAGTACTTC. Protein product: CASRESSGRAYEQYF.

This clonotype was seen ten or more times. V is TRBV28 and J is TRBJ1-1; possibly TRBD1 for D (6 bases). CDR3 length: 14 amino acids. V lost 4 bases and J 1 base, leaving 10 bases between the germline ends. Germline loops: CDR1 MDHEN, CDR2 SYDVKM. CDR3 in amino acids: CASSWGGRNTEAFF. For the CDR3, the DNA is TGTGCCAGCAGTTGGGGGGGCAGGAACACTGAAGCTTTCTTT.

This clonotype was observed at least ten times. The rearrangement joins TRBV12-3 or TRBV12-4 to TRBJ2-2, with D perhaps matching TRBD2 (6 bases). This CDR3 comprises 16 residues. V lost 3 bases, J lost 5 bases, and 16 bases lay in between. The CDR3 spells CASSLGLRGRTGELFF. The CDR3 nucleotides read TGTGCCAGCAGTTTGGGATTACGAGGGAGGACCGGGGAGCTGTTTTTT.

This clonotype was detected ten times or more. The CDR3 nucleotides are TGTGCTAGTGCCCCTGACAGGGGGAGCATTCAGTACTTC. Its translation: CASAPDRGSIQYF. The J gene is TRBJ2-4, the V gene TRBV12-5; TRBD1 matches 9 bases. V gave up 7 bases and J gave up 9 bases; unmatched junction bases: 7. Germline V gives CDR1 LGHNT, CDR2 FRNRAP. This CDR3 has 13 residues.

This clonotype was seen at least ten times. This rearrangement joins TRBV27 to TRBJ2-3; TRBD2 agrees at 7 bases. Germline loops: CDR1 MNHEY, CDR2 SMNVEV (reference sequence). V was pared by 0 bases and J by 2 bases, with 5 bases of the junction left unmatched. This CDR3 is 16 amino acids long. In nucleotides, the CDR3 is TGTGCCAGCAGTTTATCGGTAGCGGGTAACACAGATACGCAGTATTTT. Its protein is CASSLSVAGNTDTQYF.

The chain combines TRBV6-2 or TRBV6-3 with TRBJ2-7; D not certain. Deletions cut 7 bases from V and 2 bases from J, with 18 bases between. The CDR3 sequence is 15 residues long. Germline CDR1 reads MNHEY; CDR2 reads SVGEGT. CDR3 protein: CASNPGMQSPYEQYF. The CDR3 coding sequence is TGTGCCAGCAACCCCGGCATGCAGTCTCCCTACGAGCAGTACTTC.

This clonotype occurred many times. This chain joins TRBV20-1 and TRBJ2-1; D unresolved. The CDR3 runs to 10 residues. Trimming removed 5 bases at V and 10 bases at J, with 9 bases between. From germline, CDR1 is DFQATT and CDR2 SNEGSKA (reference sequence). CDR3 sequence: CSAPFPEQFF. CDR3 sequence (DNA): TGCAGTGCTCCATTCCCCGAGCAGTTCTTC.

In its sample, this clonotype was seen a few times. The CDR3: CASSPGGAFTDTQYF. CDR3 in DNA: TGTGCCAGCTCACCAGGAGGGGCTTTCACAGATACGCAGTATTTT. The chain combines TRBV18 with TRBJ2-3, with D possibly TRBD2 on 6 matching bases. CDR3 length: 15 residues. Per germline, CDR1 KGHSH and CDR2 LQKENI. Between the trimmed V and J ends, which lost 2 bases and 2 bases, there was a span of 11 bases. The full variable domain, with the rest looked up from reference TRBV18 and TRBJ2-3, is NAGVMQNPRHLVRRRGQEARLRCSPMKGHSHVYWYRQLPEEGLKFMVYLQKENIIDESGMPKERFSAEFPKEGPSILRIQQVVRGDSAAYFCASSPGGAFTDTQYFGPGTRLTVL.

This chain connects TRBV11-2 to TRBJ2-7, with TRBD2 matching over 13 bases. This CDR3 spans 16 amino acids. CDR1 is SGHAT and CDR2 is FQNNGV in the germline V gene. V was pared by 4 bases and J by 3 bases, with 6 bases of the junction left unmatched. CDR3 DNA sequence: TGTGCCAGCAGCTACGGACTAGCGGGAGATTTCTACGAGCAGTACTTC. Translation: CASSYGLAGDFYEQYF.

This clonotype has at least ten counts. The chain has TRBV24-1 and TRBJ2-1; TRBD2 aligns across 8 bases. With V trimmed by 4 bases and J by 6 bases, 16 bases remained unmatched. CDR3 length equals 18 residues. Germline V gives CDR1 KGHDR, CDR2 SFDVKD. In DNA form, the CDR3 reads TGTGCCACCAGTGACGCCGTAGGGGTGACCAGCGGGGGCAATGAGCAGTTCTTC. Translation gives CATSDAVGVTSGGNEQFF.

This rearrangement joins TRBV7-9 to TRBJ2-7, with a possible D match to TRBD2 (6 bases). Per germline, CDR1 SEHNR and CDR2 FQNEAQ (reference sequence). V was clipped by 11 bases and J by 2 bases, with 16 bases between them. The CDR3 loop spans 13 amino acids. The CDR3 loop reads CASGDSGAYEQYF. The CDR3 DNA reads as TGTGCCTCGGGGGACTCTGGGGCCTACGAGCAGTACTTC.

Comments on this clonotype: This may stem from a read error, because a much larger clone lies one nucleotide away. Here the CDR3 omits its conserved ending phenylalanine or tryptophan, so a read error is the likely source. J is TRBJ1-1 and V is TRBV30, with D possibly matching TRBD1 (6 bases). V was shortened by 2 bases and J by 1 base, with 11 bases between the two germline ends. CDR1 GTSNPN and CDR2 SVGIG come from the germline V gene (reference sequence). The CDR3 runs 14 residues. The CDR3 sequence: CAWSWGARNTEAFI. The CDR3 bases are TGTGCCTGGAGTTGGGGGGCGCGGAACACTGAAGCTTTCATT.

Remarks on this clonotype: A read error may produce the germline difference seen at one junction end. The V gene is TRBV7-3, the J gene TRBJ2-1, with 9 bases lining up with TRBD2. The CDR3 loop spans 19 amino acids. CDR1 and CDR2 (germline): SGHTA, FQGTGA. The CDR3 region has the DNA TGTGCCAGCAGCCCCAGGGCGGGGGGGGTAGCGGGATCCTACAATGAGCAATTCTTC. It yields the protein CASSPRAGGVAGSYNEQFF.

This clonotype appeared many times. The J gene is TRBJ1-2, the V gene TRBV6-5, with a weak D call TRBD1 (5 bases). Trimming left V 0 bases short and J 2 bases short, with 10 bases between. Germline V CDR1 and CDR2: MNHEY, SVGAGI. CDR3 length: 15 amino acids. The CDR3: CASSYSRGMNYGYTF. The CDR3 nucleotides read TGTGCCAGCAGTTACTCCCGGGGCATGAACTATGGCTACACCTTC.